Following are 6 T cell receptor beta chains from one sample sequenced in a study of CD8 T cells in ankylosing spondylitis. Findings and caveats of the study: Made up of 7 to 9 highly homologous variants, a TCR beta motif appeared characteristic of ankylosing spondylitis blood.

Their cognate antigens are unknown. In TCRdb, the 5' RACE reads were re-called with MiXCR into one record per CDR3 protein. The sample carries roughly 450,000 distinct CDR3 sequences, 25% to 30% recorded once. Sequenced input: blood, either unsorted or a sorted T cell fraction (not recorded which). The origin of the receptors is a male donor with ankylosing spondylitis.

This clonotype was seen a few times. DNA for the CDR3: TGCGCCAGCAGCTTAGTTACTAGCGGGACCCACCAAGAGACCCAGTACTTC. Translation: CASSLVTSGTHQETQYF. The rearrangement joins TRBV5-1 to TRBJ2-5, with TRBD2 identical over 10 bases. Germline V gives CDR1 SGHRS, CDR2 YFSETQ. V trimming: 2 bases; J trimming: 0 bases; junction bases outside the gene matches: 7. The CDR3 runs to 17 residues.

CDR3 residues: CASSQDHTRFTDTQYF. CDR3 coding DNA: TGTGCCAGCAGCCAAGATCATACGCGGTTCACAGATACGCAGTATTTT. The chain employs TRBV3-1 and TRBJ2-3; no definite D call. The CDR3 has 16 amino acids. Germline assignment: CDR1 LGHDT and CDR2 YNNKEL (reference sequence). V gave up 0 bases and J gave up 2 bases, with 12 bases separating them.

V gene TRBV3-1 combines with J gene TRBJ1-6; possible D gene TRBD1, 5 bases. Germline CDR1 LGHDT, CDR2 YNNKEL (reference sequence). V was trimmed by 4 bases and J by 8 bases, leaving 15 bases between them. The CDR3 runs 15 residues. The CDR3 nucleotides are TGTGCCAGCAGCCTAGGACACGGTGGAGATTCACCCCTCCACTTT. Translation gives CASSLGHGGDSPLHF.

This chain joins TRBV11-2 and TRBJ2-2; D is undetermined. The CDR3 consists of 14 residues. Germline loops: CDR1 SGHAT, CDR2 FQNNGV. Between the trimmed V and J ends, which lost 1 base and 6 bases, there was a span of 9 bases. In DNA form, the CDR3 reads TGTGCCAGCAGCTTAGTGTCTATTCCCGGGGAGCTGTTTTTT. Its translation is CASSLVSIPGELFF.

The chain links TRBV21-1 to TRBJ1-2; the table's TRBD1 call for D was not verified on the DNA. TRBV21-1 is termed a pseudogene. This CDR3 region has 17 residues. CDR3 sequence (DNA): TGTGCCAGCTTTCCTTTAGTCGGGACAGGGGATGCCTATGGCTACACCTTC. The encoded protein is CASFPLVGTGDAYGYTF.

In its sample, this clonotype was seen many times. A junction end diverges from the germline sequence, so it may reflect a read error. The V gene is TRBV11-2, the J gene TRBJ2-7; D gene ambiguous. Germline CDR1 reads SGHAT; CDR2 reads FQNNGV. CDR3 size: 8 residues. The chain's CDR3 is CASSKTDF. The CDR3 DNA reads TGTGCCAGCAGCAAGACCGACTTC.